One T cell receptor beta chain is described in this entry. The target antigen is unknown. This entry is derived from a study of T cell repertoires in aging, cancer and after chemotherapy. Study results and limitations: Thymic emigration or peripheral T cell expansion may be impaired by lymphoid organ infiltration in hematological cancer.

V dropped 4 bases and J dropped 3 bases, with 12 bases sitting between them. CDR1 is KGHSH, CDR2 LQKENI, per germline. CDR3 size: 14 residues. TCR beta rearrangements were amplified from peripheral blood genomic DNA. A mixed TRB-A/B primer pool amplified rearranged TRB by multiplex touch-down PCR. TCRdb re-analysed the multiplex PCR reads in MiXCR, keeping a single row per CDR3 protein. The profile shows some 2,000 distinct CDR3 sequences, about 30% of them singletons. The rearrangement uses TRBV18 and TRBJ1-1; D is perhaps TRBD1 (5 bases). The clonotype originates from a human donor with a blood cancer. The donor label of this sample is uncertain. The specimen was blood. CDR3 loop: CASSQNQGDTEAFF. CDR3 sequence (DNA): TGTGCCAGCTCACAAAATCAGGGAGACACTGAAGCTTTCTTT.